The clone carrying this T cell receptor (beta chain) was detected only a few times. The target antigen is unknown. Between the trimmed V and J ends, which lost 3 bases and 3 bases, there was a span of 11 bases. Germline V gene data show CDR1 as MDHEN and CDR2 as SYDVKM. The CDR3 runs 14 residues. This sample was included in a study of T cell repertoires in cytomegalovirus infection. On the study more broadly: CMV epitopes, recently identified HLA-C-restricted and well-studied HLA-B-restricted, were used. From public TCR beta signatures came an indication of both CMV infection and matching HLA type.

General study results and limits: Dominant in the ex vivo response were TCR beta clonotypes restricted by HLA-C and specific for CMV.

TCRdb used MiXCR to reprocess the reads, holding one entry per CDR3 protein. Of about 110,000 distinct CDR3 sequences listed, approximately 45% are singletons. This receptor was taken from a human donor in good health (CMV status not recorded). Some clones in this sample may be carry-over from other donors' samples. V usage is TRBV28 and J usage is TRBJ1-2; maybe TRBD1 (5 bases). This specimen consisted of CD8+ T cells from cultured PBMCs, obtained from culture after CMV antigen stimulation. The CDR3 nucleotides read TGTGCCAGCAGTTTGATTCGGGGGGACTATGGCTACACCTTC. Amino acids: CASSLIRGDYGYTF.